This entry describes one TCR beta chain. Its antigen remains unknown. Only in-frame clones appear in the TCRdb table, and some are missing; sequencing was by immunoSEQ multiplex PCR. The repertoire holds hundreds of thousands of clones, with about 94% as singletons. This CDR3 is built from 16 residues. The germline CDR1 and CDR2 sequences are LGHDT and YNNKEL (reference sequence). V was shortened by 1 base and J by 0 bases, with 12 bases between the two germline ends. The data originate from a study of brain T cells in children with intractable seizures. Study-wide points: Only CDR3 sequence similarity suggested viral specificity, without known HCMV serostatus. Absence of clones before surgery may stem from lower sequencing depth.

As for time point: blood from clinic visit 5 months post-surgery; TSC patient then seizure free. Only cases whose brain tissue showed the highest T cell transcript signatures were sequenced. At least one anti-epileptic drug was given before surgery. This rearrangement joins TRBV3-1 (or the pseudogene TRBV3-2) to TRBJ1-1; D remains unclear. The specimen comprised peripheral blood, sampled about 5 months after surgery. The sequence was obtained from a boy under three years old with tuberous sclerosis and intractable seizures. This chain's CDR3 is CASSQAEGLLNTEAFF. DNA of the CDR3: TGTGCCAGCAGCCAAGCGGAAGGACTCTTGAACACTGAAGCTTTCTTT.